The rows below give T cell receptor beta chains drawn from one sample of a study of T cells after yellow fever vaccination. TCRdb redid the calling of the 5' RACE reads with MiXCR, one entry per CDR3 protein. The sample holds approximately 550,000 distinct CDR3 sequences, 15% to 20% seen once. The specimen comprised PBMCs, sampled 15 days after the yellow fever booster vaccination. These receptors came from a man aged 25 to 40 who received the YFV17D yellow fever vaccine. Both conserved end residues are part of each CDR3. A D gene is named only where the DNA matches it firmly. Clone size appears in some rows only: once, few, many, or a class for an expanded clone.

clone_size	v_call	d_call	cdr3_length	j_call	cdr3_nt	cdr3_aa
.	TRBV3-1	TRBD2	15	TRBJ2-4	TGTGCCAGCAGCCAGTTAGCGGGAGGCAAAAACATTCAGTACTTC	CASSQLAGGKNIQYF
.	TRBV4-3	.	15	TRBJ2-7	TGCGCCAGCAGCCAAGACGAGGGAATCTACTACGAGCAGTACTTC	CASSQDEGIYYEQYF
.	TRBV24-1	.	15	TRBJ2-1	TGTGCCACCAGTGATTCTAGGGTGGGGTACAATGAGCAGTTCTTC	CATSDSRVGYNEQFF
few	TRBV18	.	11	TRBJ1-1	TGTGCCAGCTCCACAGGGTTTGAAGCTTTCTTT	CASSTGFEAFF
.	TRBV20-1	TRBD1	16	TRBJ1-5	TGCAGTGCTAGCCCGACAGGGACGGGCAGCAATCAGCCCCAGCATTTT	CSASPTGTGSNQPQHF
few	TRBV11-2	TRBD2	13	TRBJ2-1	TGTGCCAGCAGCCTATATCTCGGGACTAGCGGAGGCTTC	CASSLYLGTSGGF
.	TRBV6-5	TRBD1	15	TRBJ2-1	TGTGCCAGCAGTCACCGGGACAGGGGTGGGAATGAGCAGTTCTTC	CASSHRDRGGNEQFF
.	TRBV7-2	.	17	TRBJ2-6	TGTGCCAGCAGCTTACCAGCCCTGGGGCCTGGGGCCAACGTCCTGACTTTC	CASSLPALGPGANVLTF
.	TRBV28	TRBD1	15	TRBJ2-5	TGTGCCAGCAGAGCCGGGACAGGGGGCCGAGAGACCCAGTACTTC	CASRAGTGGRETQYF
few	TRBV5-6	.	14	TRBJ2-1	TGTGCCAGCAGCTTGGTTGGGAGTCCCAATGAGCAGTTCTTC	CASSLVGSPNEQFF
.	TRBV19	.	20	TRBJ2-6	TGTGCCAGTAGTATAGATCCGTCCATATCTTTGCGACCTGGGGCCAACGTCCTGACTTTC	CASSIDPSISLRPGANVLTF
few	TRBV7-2	.	12	TRBJ2-7	TGTGCCAGCAGTTCCTATCGCGGCGAGCAGTACTTC	CASSSYRGEQYF
.	TRBV6-5	TRBD1	14	TRBJ2-5	TGTGCCAGCACTTTAGACAGGGCTCAAGAGACCCAGTACTTC	CASTLDRAQETQYF
.	TRBV5-1	TRBD2	16	TRBJ2-5	TGCGCCAGCAGCTTGTCAGGGACTAGCGGGAAAGAGACCCAGTACTTC	CASSLSGTSGKETQYF
.	TRBV29-1	.	14	TRBJ2-1	TGCAGCGTTGAGGTGGGCAGCTCCTACAATGAGCAGTTCTTC	CSVEVGSSYNEQFF
.	TRBV5-1	.	15	TRBJ2-3	TGCGCCAGCAGCTTGGACATACCTAGCACAGATACGCAGTATTTT	CASSLDIPSTDTQYF
few	TRBV6-2/TRBV6-3	.	13	TRBJ2-5	TGTGCCAGCAGGGAATCGGGAGAAGAGACCCAGTACTTC	CASRESGEETQYF
few	TRBV7-9	.	15	TRBJ2-1	TGTGCCAGCAGCTCCCTGGAGGGCCGGTTTTATGAGCAGTTCTTC	CASSSLEGRFYEQFF
.	TRBV19	.	14	TRBJ2-1	TGTGCCAGTAGTATAGGCGGAACCTACAATGAGCAGTTCTTC	CASSIGGTYNEQFF
.	TRBV7-8	TRBD2	15	TRBJ2-1	TGTGCCAGCAGCTTAGTAGGGACTAGCGGAAATACGCAGTTCTTC	CASSLVGTSGNTQFF
few	TRBV19	TRBD2	18	TRBJ2-7	TGTGCCAGTAGTGATCCGGCTAGCGGGAGATCTAGCTCCTACGAGCAGTACTTC	CASSDPASGRSSSYEQYF
.	TRBV7-9	TRBD2	14	TRBJ2-1	TGTGCCAGCCGCGGGACTAGCGGGAGCAATGAGCAGTTCTTC	CASRGTSGSNEQFF
.	TRBV12-3/TRBV12-4	TRBD2	13	TRBJ2-3	TGTGCCAGCAAGACTAGCGGGACAGATACGCAGTATTTT	CASKTSGTDTQYF
few	TRBV20-1	.	16	TRBJ2-2	TGCAGTGCTAGAGATCCGGGGGCACGGCGAACCGGGGAGCTGTTTTTT	CSARDPGARRTGELFF
.	TRBV28	.	15	TRBJ2-7	TGTGCCAGCAGTTTAACGGGATACGCCTCCTACGAGCAGTACTTC	CASSLTGYASYEQYF
few	TRBV7-2	.	16	TRBJ2-1	TGTGCCAGCAGCTTACAGGGGCGGGAGAGGAACAATGAGCAGTTCTTC	CASSLQGRERNNEQFF
.	TRBV18	.	14	TRBJ2-2	TGTGCCAGCTCACCACCAGCACGGGCCGGGGAGCTGTTTTTT	CASSPPARAGELFF
.	TRBV6-5	TRBD1	14	TRBJ2-7	TGTGCCAGCAGTCTACAGGGGGTTAGGTACGAGCAGTACTTC	CASSLQGVRYEQYF
few	TRBV7-6	.	13	TRBJ2-2	TGTGCCAGCAGCTTTGAGGGGATCGGGGAGCTGTTTTTT	CASSFEGIGELFF
.	TRBV20-1	.	13	TRBJ1-1	TGCAGCCCGGTTAGGGGGGGGAACACTGAAGCTTTCTTT	CSPVRGGNTEAFF
few	TRBV5-8	.	13	TRBJ2-3	TGTGCCAGCAGCTTGGGGGTTGGGGATACGCAGTATTTT	CASSLGVGDTQYF
.	TRBV29-1	.	12	TRBJ2-7	TGCAGCGTACGGACTCACTCCTACGAGCAGTACTTC	CSVRTHSYEQYF
.	TRBV6-5	.	15	TRBJ2-5	TGTGCCAGCAGTTCAGCTCGGGAAGCCTTCGGGACCCAGTACTTC	CASSSAREAFGTQYF
few	TRBV3-1	TRBD2	17	TRBJ2-7	TGTGCCAGCAGCCAAAACCCCCCTGGACTAGTGGGTGTCGAGCAGTACTTC	CASSQNPPGLVGVEQYF
.	TRBV29-1	TRBD1	13	TRBJ2-7	TGCAGCGTCAACAGGGGTCGTGGGAACGAGCAGTACTTC	CSVNRGRGNEQYF
many	TRBV7-6	.	15	TRBJ2-6	TGTGCCAGCAGCTTAACAGGTTCTGGGGCCAACGTCCTGACTTTC	CASSLTGSGANVLTF
few	TRBV20-1	.	13	TRBJ2-3	TGCAGTGCTTCCCCCTCGTGGGGAGATACGCAGTATTTT	CSASPSWGDTQYF
few	TRBV4-3	.	18	TRBJ2-1	TGCGCCAGCAGCCAAGGGGGATTTACAAGGGGGATCTACAATGAGCAGTTCTTC	CASSQGGFTRGIYNEQFF